Shown below are 15 T cell receptor beta chains from a single sample sequenced in a study of blood T cell repertoires in COVID-19. Method: immunoSEQ multiplex PCR; TCRdb's copy keeps in-frame clones and lacks some. Of 110,000 to 150,000 clones in the sample, 86% were seen once. The sequencing input was PBMCs or T cells enriched from blood (not recorded which). The origin of the receptors is a man aged 50 or older who had recovered from COVID-19.

This chain uses TRBV30 with TRBJ2-7, with 12 bases that match TRBD2. The CDR3 loop spans 17 amino acids. With V trimmed by 0 bases and J by 4 bases, 10 bases remained unmatched. The germline V gene has CDR1 GTSNPN and CDR2 SVGIG (reference sequence). CDR3 sequence reads: CAWSVVASGGVGYEQYF. The CDR3 DNA follows: TGTGCCTGGAGTGTAGTAGCTAGCGGGGGGGTCGGGTACGAGCAGTACTTC.

This chain links TRBV5-6 with TRBJ2-7; a weak D match, TRBD2 (5 bases). Trimming took off 1 base at V and 5 bases at J, with 16 bases between the two ends. Looked up from germline, CDR1 is SGHDT and CDR2 is YYEEEE. The CDR3 extends over 15 amino acids. CDR3 in amino acids: CASSLQRRTGDEQYV. The CDR3 DNA follows: TGTGCCAGCAGCTTGCAACGTAGGACTGGCGACGAGCAGTACGTC.

The chain recombines TRBV19 with TRBJ2-6, with 7 bases aligning to TRBD1. In germline, CDR1 is LNHDA, CDR2 SQIVND (reference sequence). V lost 6 bases to trimming and J lost 0 bases; unmatched junction nucleotides: 11. The CDR3 loop spans 18 amino acids. The CDR3 bases are TGTGCCAGTAGGAAAACGGACAGGTCATCCTCTGGGGCCAACGTCCTGACTTTC. Protein: CASRKTDRSSSGANVLTF. The full variable domain, with the rest looked up from reference TRBV19 and TRBJ2-6, is DGGITQSPKYLFRKEGQNVTLSCEQNLNHDAMYWYRQDPGQGLRLIYYSQIVNDFQKGDIAEGYSVSREKKESFPLTVTSAQKNPTAFYLCASRKTDRSSSGANVLTFGAGSRLTVL.

The chain carries TRBV3-1 (or the pseudogene TRBV3-2) and TRBJ1-2, with 7 nucleotides matching TRBD1. J lost 4 bases, V lost 4 bases, and 9 bases had no gene match. Germline values: CDR1 LGHDT, CDR2 YNNKEL (reference sequence). The CDR3 spans 15 residues. CDR3 in amino acids: CASSPTGLGLYGYTF. The CDR3 bases are TGTGCCAGCAGCCCGACAGGGCTGGGGCTCTATGGCTACACCTTC.

This chain joins TRBV28 and TRBJ1-3; D ambiguous. This CDR3 has 13 amino acids. Trimming cost V 4 bases and J 2 bases, with 6 bases left between them. Per germline, CDR1 MDHEN and CDR2 SYDVKM. CDR3 bases: TGTGCCAGCAGTTCCTTAGCTGGAAACACCATATATTTT. It encodes CASSSLAGNTIYF.

The V call is TRBV5-4, the J call TRBJ2-7; a weak D match, TRBD1 (6 bases). Trimming took 3 bases from V and 1 from J, leaving 11 bases between them. CDR1 is SGHNT and CDR2 is YYREEE in the germline V gene (reference sequence). The CDR3 length is 14 residues. CDR3 in DNA: TGTGCCAGCAGCTCCCCGGGACAATCCTACGAGCAGTACTTC. This sequence encodes CASSSPGQSYEQYF.

The chain uses TRBV30 and TRBJ1-6; D is unresolved. Trimming shortened V by 0 bases and J by 8 bases, and 8 bases separated the two germline ends. Germline CDR1 GTSNPN, CDR2 SVGIG (reference sequence). This CDR3 comprises 13 residues. The chain's CDR3 is CAWSVRSDSPLHF. The CDR3 nucleotides read TGTGCCTGGAGTGTACGTAGTGATTCACCCCTCCACTTT.

The chain uses TRBV28 and TRBJ1-2; TRBD1 matches 9 bases. The ends lost 7 bases at V and 4 bases at J; junction bases unmatched: 7. This CDR3 comprises 14 residues. Germline values: CDR1 MDHEN, CDR2 SYDVKM. This CDR3 reads CASTQDRGAYGYTF. CDR3 nucleotide sequence: TGTGCCAGCACCCAGGACAGGGGCGCCTATGGCTACACCTTC.

The V and J genes are TRBV15 and TRBJ2-1; 10 bases fit TRBD2. CDR3 size: 16 residues. The germline CDR1 and CDR2 sequences are LNHNV and YYDKDF (reference sequence). Trimming at V came to 0 bases and at J to 4 bases, leaving 3 bases not matched to a gene. The CDR3 DNA follows: TGTGCCACCAGCAGAGAAGCGGGGGGGCTATACAATGAGCAGTTCTTC. It is translated as CATSREAGGLYNEQFF.

This clone was picked up one time. The chain has TRBV2 and TRBJ2-3; possibly TRBD1 for D (5 bases). V dropped 4 bases and J dropped 6 bases, with 11 bases sitting between them. This CDR3 spans 13 amino acids. The germline gives CDR1 SNHLY, CDR2 FYNNEI. The CDR3 nucleotides read TGTGCCAGCAGTGGGCAGGGATTGGATACGCAGTATTTT. It is translated as CASSGQGLDTQYF.

The chain links TRBV5-4 to TRBJ1-1; 7 bases map to TRBD1. Germline loops: CDR1 SGHNT, CDR2 YYREEE (reference sequence). The V and J ends lost 5 bases and 0 bases, in that order; junction bases with no gene match: 4. The CDR3 runs to 14 residues. The CDR3 spells CASSYRGLNTEAFF. For the CDR3, the DNA is TGTGCCAGCAGTTACAGGGGTTTGAACACTGAAGCTTTCTTT.

This clone was recorded once. The chain has TRBV9 and TRBJ2-7; TRBD1 matches at 10 bases. The CDR3 sequence is 15 residues long. CDR1 and CDR2 from the germline V gene are SGDLS and YYNGEE. Germline trimming cut 4 bases from V and 5 bases from J; bases unmatched to any gene: 9. The CDR3 region has the DNA TGTGCCAGCAGCTCCGGACAGGGGGGAGTCCACGAGCAGTACTTC. It encodes CASSSGQGGVHEQYF.

The chain recombines TRBV6-6 with TRBJ2-2, with D possibly TRBD1 on 5 matching bases. The CDR3 sequence is 13 residues long. V gave up 10 bases and J gave up 6 bases, with 15 bases separating them. CDR1 is MNHNY and CDR2 is SVGAGI in the germline V gene (reference sequence). The CDR3 sequence is CATRDSNSGELFF. CDR3 nucleotides: TGTGCCACCCGAGACAGTAACTCCGGGGAGCTGTTTTTT.

This sequence joins TRBV2 and TRBJ1-3; 8 nucleotides align to TRBD1. J gave up 4 bases and V 6 bases, and 8 bases lay outside the gene matches. CDR1 and CDR2 (germline): SNHLY, FYNNEI. The CDR3 contains 15 residues. CDR3 region: CASRGDRGRGNTIYF. The CDR3 DNA reads as TGTGCCAGCAGGGGCGACAGGGGAAGGGGAAACACCATATATTTT. The whole variable domain, remainder taken from reference TRBV2 and TRBJ1-3, is EPEVTQTPSHQVTQMGQEVILRCVPISNHLYFYWYRQILGQKVEFLVSFYNNEISEKSEIFDDQFSVERPDGSNFTLKIRSTKLEDSAMYFCASRGDRGRGNTIYFGEGSWLTVV.

The chain recombines TRBV9 with TRBJ1-6; no reliable D call. Germline V CDR1 and CDR2: SGDLS, YYNGEE. Trimming took off 3 bases at V and 3 bases at J, with 10 bases between the two ends. The CDR3 loop spans 15 amino acids. The CDR3: CASSANLDYNSPLHF. DNA for the CDR3: TGTGCCAGCAGCGCTAACCTAGACTATAATTCACCCCTCCACTTT.